Each of the 25 T cell receptor beta chains below was sequenced from the same sample in a study of vaccination effects on CD4 cells after COVID-19. Cultured cells yielded isolated CD4+ T cells after roughly 11 days. Each person got two doses of an mRNA SARS-CoV-2 vaccine, BNT162b2 or mRNA-1273. The method was immunoSEQ multiplex PCR; TCRdb's version includes in-frame clones alone and lacks a portion of them. The sample gives just under 75,000 clones, around 73% of which show up once; 2% to 3% is in the top ten. Antigen specificity for these receptors is unknown. The sequencing here drew on CD4+ T cells from PBMCs cultured without peptide, taken after COVID-19 vaccination. The receptors were gathered from a human donor who received a COVID-19 vaccine.

The chain has TRBV27 and TRBJ2-1; 11 bases agree with TRBD2. This CDR3 comprises 13 residues. Germline-derived CDR1 and CDR2 are MNHEY and SMNVEV (reference sequence). Germline trimming cut 6 bases from V and 12 bases from J; bases unmatched to any gene: 7. The CDR3 nucleotides read TGTGCCAGCAGCTTAGCGGGGGGGCCTTCGCAGTTCTTC. Encoded protein: CASSLAGGPSQFF.

Only a few counts were recorded for this clone. The chain uses TRBV4-1 and TRBJ1-1, with a possible D match to TRBD1 (6 bases). In germline, CDR1 is MGHRA, CDR2 YSYEKL. The CDR3 contains 16 residues. With 0 bases removed from V and 0 bases from J, the gap between germline ends came to 11 bases. The CDR3 region is CASSQDLAGVNTEAFF. CDR3 DNA: TGCGCCAGCAGCCAAGACTTGGCAGGGGTGAACACTGAAGCTTTCTTT.

The V gene is TRBV5-8, the J gene TRBJ2-2, with 8 bases fitting TRBD1. Germline values: CDR1 SGHTS, CDR2 YDEGEE. Trimming cost V 4 bases and J 6 bases; bases outside gene matches: 11. The CDR3 sequence is 16 residues long. CDR3 bases: TGTGCCAGCAGCCCAAAGGACAGGGAGGTTGCCGGGGAGCTGTTTTTT. Protein product: CASSPKDREVAGELFF. Full variable domain (rest looked up from reference TRBV5-8 and TRBJ2-2): EAGVTQSPTHLIKTRGQQATLRCSPISGHTSVYWYQQALGLGLQFLLWYDEGEERNRGNFPPRFSGRQFPNYSSELNVNALELEDSALYLCASSPKDREVAGELFFGEGSRLTVL.

J is TRBJ1-1 and V is TRBV27; D call uncertain. Trimming left V 0 bases short and J 7 bases short, with 9 bases between. The V gene's germline CDR1 is MNHEY and CDR2 SMNVEV (reference sequence). This CDR3 is 13 amino acids long. The CDR3 DNA is TGTGCCAGCAGTTTATCGACCCTCAATGAAGCTTTCTTT. Protein product: CASSLSTLNEAFF.

This clone was counted only a few times. This chain links TRBV20-1 with TRBJ1-2, with D possibly TRBD1 on 5 matching bases. With 5 bases removed from V and 1 base from J, the gap between germline ends came to 5 bases. This CDR3 comprises 11 residues. Germline CDR1 DFQATT, CDR2 SNEGSKA (reference sequence). The CDR3 DNA is TGCAGTGCTCAGGGTAACTATGGCTACACCTTC. Amino acid sequence: CSAQGNYGYTF.

The chain has TRBV2 and TRBJ1-2; D is unclear. Trimming removed 8 bases from V and 4 bases from J, with 17 bases in between. From germline, CDR1 is SNHLY and CDR2 FYNNEI. CDR3 length: 14 amino acids. CDR3 amino acids: CASLPLVASYGYTF. As DNA, the CDR3 is TGTGCCAGCCTTCCCCTCGTAGCATCCTATGGCTACACCTTC.

This clone was seen only once. This rearrangement joins TRBV13 to TRBJ2-1; D possibly corresponds to TRBD1 (5 bases). V gave up 0 bases and J gave up 4 bases, with 19 bases separating them. The CDR3 is 18 amino acids. The V gene's germline CDR1 is PRHDT and CDR2 FYEKMQ (reference sequence). Here the CDR3 reads CASSLGSDRARLYNEQFF. The CDR3 DNA reads TGTGCCAGCAGCTTAGGTTCTGACAGAGCGCGCCTTTACAATGAGCAGTTCTTC.

This sequence joins TRBV19 and TRBJ2-1; D tentatively fits TRBD1 or TRBD2 (5 bases each). The CDR3 runs 15 residues. V was shortened by 4 bases and J by 2 bases, with 12 bases between the two germline ends. From germline, CDR1 is LNHDA and CDR2 SQIVND (reference sequence). DNA for the CDR3: TGTGCCAGTAGTAACTTTGGGGGACCCTACAATGAGCAGTTCTTC. Translated: CASSNFGGPYNEQFF.

V usage is TRBV6-5 and J usage is TRBJ1-3; D perhaps matches TRBD1 (6 bases). CDR1 is MNHEY, CDR2 SVGAGI, per germline. V was trimmed by 5 bases and J by 3 bases, leaving 14 bases between them. The CDR3 extends over 15 amino acids. This CDR3 is CASSKQGGYGNTIYF. CDR3 nucleotides: TGTGCCAGCAGTAAGCAAGGGGGTTATGGAAACACCATATATTTT.

The DNA for the CDR3 is TGTGCCACCGGCCCCGGGACAGTGAACACCGGGGAGCTGTTTTTT. Its translation is CATGPGTVNTGELFF. The chain uses TRBV24-1 and TRBJ2-2; 7 bases are shared with TRBD1. Germline CDR1 reads KGHDR; CDR2 reads SFDVKD. CDR3 length equals 15 residues. Trimming took 9 bases from V and 1 from J; bases not matched to a gene: 7.

This chain links TRBV6-5 with TRBJ1-1; no firm D call. V was clipped by 6 bases and J by 5 bases, with 16 bases between them. Germline V gene data show CDR1 as MNHEY and CDR2 as SVGAGI. The CDR3 spans 14 residues. As DNA, the CDR3 is TGTGCCAGCAGACCCCCGGAGGGCAGGACTGAAGCTTTCTTT. It is translated as CASRPPEGRTEAFF.

This clone appeared once. The chain is built from TRBV9 and TRBJ2-2, with TRBD2 matching 12 bases. Germline V lookup: CDR1 SGDLS, CDR2 YYNGEE. J was trimmed by 4 bases and V by 0 bases; bases with no gene match: 4. The CDR3 contains 17 residues. The CDR3 sequence is CASSVGLAGASTGELFF. The CDR3 nucleotides read TGTGCCAGCAGCGTAGGACTAGCGGGGGCCTCCACCGGGGAGCTGTTTTTT.

The gene calls are TRBV15 and TRBJ2-1; 13 nucleotides align to TRBD2. The V gene's germline CDR1 is LNHNV and CDR2 YYDKDF (reference sequence). The J segment lost 7 bases and the V segment lost 8 bases, leaving 14 bases of the junction unmatched. This CDR3 contains 17 residues. CDR3 amino acids: CATSTSGGAQSQNEQFF. CDR3 coding DNA: TGTGCCACCTCTACTAGCGGGGGGGCCCAAAGTCAGAATGAGCAGTTCTTC.

The rearrangement links TRBV14 to TRBJ2-3; 9 nucleotides line up with TRBD1. Germline CDR1 reads SGHDN; CDR2 reads FVKESK. This CDR3 contains 17 residues. The trim removed 4 bases at V and 2 bases at J, leaving 10 bases unmatched. CDR3 DNA sequence: TGTGCCAGCAGCCTTTGGACAGGGGTCCGGATCACAGATACGCAGTATTTT. The encoded protein is CASSLWTGVRITDTQYF. The entire variable domain, with the rest obtained from reference TRBV14 and TRBJ2-3, is as follows: EAGVTQFPSHSVIEKGQTVTLRCDPISGHDNLYWYRRVMGKEIKFLLHFVKESKQDESGMPNNRFLAERTGGTYSTLKVQPAELEDSGVYFCASSLWTGVRITDTQYFGPGTRLTVL.

The rearrangement uses TRBV5-8 and TRBJ1-5, with unresolved D. Per the germline V gene, CDR1 is SGHTS and CDR2 is YDEGEE. V was cut by 4 bases and J by 0 bases, with 14 bases left in between. There are 16 residues in the CDR3. The CDR3 protein is CASSTPWQYSNQPQHF. Here the CDR3 DNA reads TGTGCCAGCAGCACCCCGTGGCAGTATAGCAATCAGCCCCAGCATTTT. The full variable domain, in which reference TRBV5-8 and TRBJ1-5 provide the parts outside the CDR3, is EAGVTQSPTHLIKTRGQQATLRCSPISGHTSVYWYQQALGLGLQFLLWYDEGEERNRGNFPPRFSGRQFPNYSSELNVNALELEDSALYLCASSTPWQYSNQPQHFGDGTRLSIL.

CDR3 nucleotides: TGTGCCAGCAGCTTACACTTCTCTGGCATTGGGAATGAGCAGTTCTTC. Translated, it gives CASSLHFSGIGNEQFF. The V and J genes are TRBV7-3 and TRBJ2-1; D call uncertain. The germline V gene encodes CDR1 SGHTA and CDR2 FQGTGA. The CDR3 extends over 16 amino acids. V was shortened by 2 bases and J by 7 bases, with 18 bases between the two germline ends. The variable domain in full, with the rest retrieved from reference TRBV7-3 and TRBJ2-1, is GAGVSQTPSNKVTEKGKYVELRCDPISGHTALYWYRQSLGQGPEFLIYFQGTGAADDSGLPNDRFFAVRPEGSVSTLKIQRTERGDSAVYLCASSLHFSGIGNEQFFGPGTRLTVL.

V and J are TRBV6-5 and TRBJ1-1, with D possibly matching TRBD1 (5 bases). The CDR3 is made up of 14 amino acids. Germline CDR1 MNHEY, CDR2 SVGAGI. The V end was cut by 8 bases, the J end by 1 base, with 14 bases between. CDR3 in DNA: TGTGCCAGCTTTCAGGGAGGAGCGAACACTGAAGCTTTCTTT. Its protein is CASFQGGANTEAFF.

V and J are TRBV7-2 and TRBJ2-6; D call uncertain. Trimming took off 3 bases at V and 4 bases at J, with 13 bases between the two ends. Germline V gene data show CDR1 as SGHTA and CDR2 as FQGNSA. CDR3 length equals 16 residues. CDR3 bases: TGTGCCAGCAGCTTCGACGGAATCTCGGGGGCCAACGTCCTGACTTTC. It codes for CASSFDGISGANVLTF.

The sample holds a few counts of this clone. This sequence joins TRBV7-2 and TRBJ2-3; D unclear. This CDR3 is 12 amino acids long. Germline-derived CDR1 and CDR2 are SGHTA and FQGNSA. V was cut by 5 bases and J by 2 bases, with 5 bases left in between. The DNA of the CDR3 is TGTGCCAGCAGCGCCTACACAGATACGCAGTATTTT. Protein: CASSAYTDTQYF.

This chain joins TRBV10-2 and TRBJ2-5; 7 nucleotides match TRBD1. Per germline, CDR1 WSHSY and CDR2 SAAADI. The CDR3 sequence is 13 residues long. V dropped 5 bases and J dropped 3; count of bases not matched to a gene: 3. The CDR3 is CASSMGTEETQYF. In nucleotides, the CDR3 is TGCGCCAGCAGTATGGGGACAGAAGAGACCCAGTACTTC.

CDR3 in amino acids: CASSRGILRETQYF. CDR3 sequence (DNA): TGTGCCAGCAGCCGAGGGATATTGAGAGAGACCCAGTACTTC. The chain couples TRBV14 to TRBJ2-5; the D gene is possibly TRBD2 (5 bases). From germline, CDR1 is SGHDN and CDR2 FVKESK. This CDR3 is built from 14 residues. V lost 4 bases, J lost 4 bases, and 13 bases lay in between.

In its sample, this clone was seen a few times. In nucleotides, the CDR3 is TGCGCCAGCAGCCTTGGGCCTAGCGGCTACTACGAGCAGTACGTC. It yields the protein CASSLGPSGYYEQYV. V usage is TRBV5-1 and J usage is TRBJ2-7; 7 bases are a match to TRBD2. J was trimmed by 3 bases and V by 4 bases; bases with no gene match: 10. CDR1 is SGHRS, CDR2 YFSETQ, per germline. The CDR3 is 15 amino acids.

This clone came up once. V is TRBV9 and J is TRBJ1-4, with D unresolved. Germline V gives CDR1 SGDLS, CDR2 YYNGEE. CDR3 length: 15 residues. Trimming removed 0 bases from V and 0 bases from J, with 6 bases in between. CDR3 in DNA: TGTGCCAGCAGCGTAGGGCTCTCAACTAATGAAAAACTGTTTTTT. The encoded protein is CASSVGLSTNEKLFF.

This clone was seen a few times. The CDR3 loop reads CASTNGRGIGGDEQFF. As DNA, the CDR3 is TGTGCCAGTACCAATGGGCGGGGGATTGGAGGGGATGAGCAGTTCTTC. V usage is TRBV19 and J usage is TRBJ2-1, with 7 bases aligning to TRBD2. The CDR3 is 16 amino acids. V shed 7 bases, J shed 8 bases, and the junction held 17 bases outside the gene matches. Germline V lookup: CDR1 LNHDA, CDR2 SQIVND (reference sequence).

The chain is built from TRBV19 and TRBJ2-5; possibly TRBD1 or TRBD2 for D (5 bases each). The CDR3 is 12 residues long. CDR1 and CDR2 from the germline V gene are LNHDA and SQIVND (reference sequence). V shed 10 bases and J shed 4 bases, with 13 bases lying between them. The CDR3 DNA follows: TGTGCCACCTCATCAGGGAGAGAGACCCAGTACTTC. Amino acids: CATSSGRETQYF.